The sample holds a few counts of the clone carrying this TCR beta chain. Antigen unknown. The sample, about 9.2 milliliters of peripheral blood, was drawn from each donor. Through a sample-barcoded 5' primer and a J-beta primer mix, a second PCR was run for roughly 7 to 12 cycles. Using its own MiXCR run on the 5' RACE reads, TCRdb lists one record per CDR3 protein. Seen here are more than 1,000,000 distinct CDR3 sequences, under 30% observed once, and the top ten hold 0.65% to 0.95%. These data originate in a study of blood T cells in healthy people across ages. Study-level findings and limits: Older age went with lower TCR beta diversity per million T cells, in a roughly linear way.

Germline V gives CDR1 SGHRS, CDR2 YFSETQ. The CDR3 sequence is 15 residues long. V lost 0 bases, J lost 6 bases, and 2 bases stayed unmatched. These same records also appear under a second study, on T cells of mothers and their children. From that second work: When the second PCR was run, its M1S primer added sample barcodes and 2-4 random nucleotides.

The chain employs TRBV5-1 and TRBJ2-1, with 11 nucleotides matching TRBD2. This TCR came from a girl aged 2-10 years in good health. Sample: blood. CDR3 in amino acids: CASSLASGGINEQFF. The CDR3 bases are TGCGCCAGCAGCTTGGCTAGCGGGGGGATCAATGAGCAGTTCTTC.